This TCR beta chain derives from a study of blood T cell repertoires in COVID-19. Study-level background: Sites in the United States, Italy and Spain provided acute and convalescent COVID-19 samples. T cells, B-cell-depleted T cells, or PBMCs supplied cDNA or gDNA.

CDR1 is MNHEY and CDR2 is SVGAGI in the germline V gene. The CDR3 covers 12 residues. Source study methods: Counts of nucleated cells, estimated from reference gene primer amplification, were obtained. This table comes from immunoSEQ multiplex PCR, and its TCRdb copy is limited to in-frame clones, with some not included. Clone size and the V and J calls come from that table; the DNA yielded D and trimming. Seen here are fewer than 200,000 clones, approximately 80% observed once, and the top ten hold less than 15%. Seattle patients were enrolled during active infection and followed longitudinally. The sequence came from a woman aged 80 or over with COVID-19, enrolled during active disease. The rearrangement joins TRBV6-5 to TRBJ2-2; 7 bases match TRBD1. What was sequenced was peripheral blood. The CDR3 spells CASQGVTGELFF. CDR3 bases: TGTGCTTCTCAGGGGGTGACCGGGGAGCTGTTTTTT.